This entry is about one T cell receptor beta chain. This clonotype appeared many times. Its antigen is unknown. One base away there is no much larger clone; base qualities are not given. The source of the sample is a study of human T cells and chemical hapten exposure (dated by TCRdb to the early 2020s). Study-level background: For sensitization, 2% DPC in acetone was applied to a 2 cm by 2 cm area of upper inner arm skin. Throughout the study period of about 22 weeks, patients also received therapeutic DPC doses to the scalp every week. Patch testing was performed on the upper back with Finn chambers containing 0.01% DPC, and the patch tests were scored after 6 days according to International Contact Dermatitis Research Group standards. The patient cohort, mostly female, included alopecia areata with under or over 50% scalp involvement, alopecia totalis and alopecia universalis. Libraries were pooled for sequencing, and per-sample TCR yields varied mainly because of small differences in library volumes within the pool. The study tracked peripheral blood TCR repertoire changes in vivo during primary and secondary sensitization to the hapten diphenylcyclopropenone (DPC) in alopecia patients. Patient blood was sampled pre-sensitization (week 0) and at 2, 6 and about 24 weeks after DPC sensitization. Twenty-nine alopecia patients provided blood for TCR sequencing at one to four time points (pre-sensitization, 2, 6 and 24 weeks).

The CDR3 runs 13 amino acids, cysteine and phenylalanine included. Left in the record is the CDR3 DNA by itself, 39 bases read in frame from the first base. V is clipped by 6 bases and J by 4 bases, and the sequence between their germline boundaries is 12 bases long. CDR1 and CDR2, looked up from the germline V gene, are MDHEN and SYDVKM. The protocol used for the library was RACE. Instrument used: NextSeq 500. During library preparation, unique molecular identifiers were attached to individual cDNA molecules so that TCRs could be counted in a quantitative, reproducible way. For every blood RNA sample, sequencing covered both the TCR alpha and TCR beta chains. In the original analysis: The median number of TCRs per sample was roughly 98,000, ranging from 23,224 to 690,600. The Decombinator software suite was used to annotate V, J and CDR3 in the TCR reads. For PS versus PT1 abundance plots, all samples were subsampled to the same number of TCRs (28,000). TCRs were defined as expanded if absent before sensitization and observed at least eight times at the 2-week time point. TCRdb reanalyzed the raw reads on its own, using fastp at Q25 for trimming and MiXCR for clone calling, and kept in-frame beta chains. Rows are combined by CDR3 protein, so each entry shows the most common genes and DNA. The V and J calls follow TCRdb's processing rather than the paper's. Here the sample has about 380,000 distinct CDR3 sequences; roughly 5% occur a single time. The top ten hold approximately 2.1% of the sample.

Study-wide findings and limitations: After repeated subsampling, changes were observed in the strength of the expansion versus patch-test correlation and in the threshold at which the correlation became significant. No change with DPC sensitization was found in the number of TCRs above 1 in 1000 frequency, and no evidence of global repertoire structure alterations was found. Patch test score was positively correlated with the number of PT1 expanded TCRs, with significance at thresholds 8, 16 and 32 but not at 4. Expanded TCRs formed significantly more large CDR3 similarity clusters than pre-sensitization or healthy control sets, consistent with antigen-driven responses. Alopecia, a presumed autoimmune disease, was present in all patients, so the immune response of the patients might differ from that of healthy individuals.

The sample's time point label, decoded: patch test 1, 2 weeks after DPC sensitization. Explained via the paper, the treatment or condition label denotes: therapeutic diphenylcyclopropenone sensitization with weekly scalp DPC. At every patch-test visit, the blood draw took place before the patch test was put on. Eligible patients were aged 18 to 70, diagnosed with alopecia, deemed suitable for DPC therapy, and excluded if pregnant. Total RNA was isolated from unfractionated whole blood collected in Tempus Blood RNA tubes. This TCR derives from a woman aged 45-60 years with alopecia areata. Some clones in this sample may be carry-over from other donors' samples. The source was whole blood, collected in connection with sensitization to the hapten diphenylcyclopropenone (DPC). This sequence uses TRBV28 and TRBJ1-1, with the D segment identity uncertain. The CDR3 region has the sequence CASSSNMGTEAFF. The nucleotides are TGTGCCAGCAGCTCGAATATGGGCACTGAAGCTTTCTTT.